This T cell receptor (beta chain) was found in a study of blood T cell repertoires in COVID-19. Study information: Whether acute or convalescent, the COVID-19 samples came from the United States, Italy and Spain. The analysed material was cDNA or gDNA that came from T cells, B-cell-depleted T cells, or PBMCs.

This clone was observed a few times. V was shortened by 4 bases and J by 4 bases, with 7 bases between the two germline ends. In germline, CDR1 is MGHDK, CDR2 SYGVNS. CDR3 length equals 12 residues. Authors' data handling: Reference gene primers were amplified, and this amplification served to estimate nucleated cell counts. Sequencing used immunoSEQ multiplex PCR; TCRdb keeps in-frame clones, though not all of them. V and J calls and clone size are as listed in that table; D and trimming were resolved from the DNA. The table records roughly 170,000 clones, roughly 89% of them present only once. Enrollment of patients from Seattle took place during active infection, with longitudinal follow-up.

The gene calls are TRBV25-1 and TRBJ1-2; possible D gene TRBD1, 5 bases. This sequence was found in a woman in her 70s with COVID-19, enrolled during active disease. Material: peripheral blood. The CDR3 protein is CASSAGGYGYTF. CDR3 coding DNA: TGTGCCAGCAGTGCGGGGGGCTATGGCTACACCTTC.